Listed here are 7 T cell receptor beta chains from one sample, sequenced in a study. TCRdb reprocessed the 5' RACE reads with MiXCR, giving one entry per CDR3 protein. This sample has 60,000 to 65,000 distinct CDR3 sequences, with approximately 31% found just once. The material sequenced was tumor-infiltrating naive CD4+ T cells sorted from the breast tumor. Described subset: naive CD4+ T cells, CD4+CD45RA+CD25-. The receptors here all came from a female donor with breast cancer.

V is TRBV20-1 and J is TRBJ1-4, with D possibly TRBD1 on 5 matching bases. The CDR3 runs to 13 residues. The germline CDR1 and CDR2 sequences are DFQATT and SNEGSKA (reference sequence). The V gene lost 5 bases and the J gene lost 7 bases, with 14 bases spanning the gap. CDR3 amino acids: CSALPTDAEKLFF. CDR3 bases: TGCAGTGCTCTTCCGACAGACGCTGAAAAACTGTTTTTT.

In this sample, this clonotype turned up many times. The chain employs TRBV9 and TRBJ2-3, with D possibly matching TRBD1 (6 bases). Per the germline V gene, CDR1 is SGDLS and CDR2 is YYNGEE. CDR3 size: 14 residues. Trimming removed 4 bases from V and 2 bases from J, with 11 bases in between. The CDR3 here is CASSSTGHTDTQYF. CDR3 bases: TGTGCCAGCAGCTCGACAGGACACACAGATACGCAGTATTTT. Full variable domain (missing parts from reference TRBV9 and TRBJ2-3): DSGVTQTPKHLITATGQRVTLRCSPRSGDLSVYWYQQSLDQGLQFLIQYYNGEERAKGNILERFSAQQFPDLHSELNLSSLELGDSALYFCASSSTGHTDTQYFGPGTRLTVL.

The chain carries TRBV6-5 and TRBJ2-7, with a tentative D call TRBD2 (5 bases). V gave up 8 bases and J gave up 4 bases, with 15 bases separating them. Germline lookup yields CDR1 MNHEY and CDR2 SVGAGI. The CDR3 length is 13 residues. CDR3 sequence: CASARGSTYEQYF. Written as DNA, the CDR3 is TGTGCCAGCGCGCGCGGGTCGACTTACGAGCAGTACTTC.

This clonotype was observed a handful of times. CDR3 sequence: CASSFQGLAGNYEQYF. The CDR3 nucleotides are TGTGCCAGCAGTTTCCAGGGACTAGCGGGAAATTACGAGCAGTACTTC. This chain uses TRBV27 with TRBJ2-7, with 13 nucleotides matching TRBD2. The CDR3 runs to 16 residues. Germline V lookup: CDR1 MNHEY, CDR2 SMNVEV (reference sequence). Trimming at V came to 3 bases and at J to 4 bases, leaving 6 bases not matched to a gene.

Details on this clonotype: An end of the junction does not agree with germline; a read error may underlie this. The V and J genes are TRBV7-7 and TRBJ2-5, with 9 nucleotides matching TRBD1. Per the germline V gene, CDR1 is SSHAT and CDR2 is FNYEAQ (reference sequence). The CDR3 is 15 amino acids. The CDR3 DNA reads TGTGCTAGCAGCGCCGGGACAGGGAGTAGGGAGACCCAGTACTTC. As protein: CASSAGTGSRETQYF.

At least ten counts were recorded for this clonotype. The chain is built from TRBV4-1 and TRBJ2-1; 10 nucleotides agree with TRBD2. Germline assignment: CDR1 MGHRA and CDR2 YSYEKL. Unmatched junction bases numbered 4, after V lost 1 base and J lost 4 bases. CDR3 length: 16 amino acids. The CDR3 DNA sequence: TGCGCCAGCAGCCAAGGTTTAGCGGGAGGTTACAATGAGCAGTTCTTC. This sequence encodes CASSQGLAGGYNEQFF.

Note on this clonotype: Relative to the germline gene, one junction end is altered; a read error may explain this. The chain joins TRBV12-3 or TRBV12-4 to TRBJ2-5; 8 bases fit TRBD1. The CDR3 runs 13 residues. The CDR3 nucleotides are TGTGCCTGCAGTTTAAGGGACAGGGAGACCCAGTACTTC. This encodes CACSLRDRETQYF.